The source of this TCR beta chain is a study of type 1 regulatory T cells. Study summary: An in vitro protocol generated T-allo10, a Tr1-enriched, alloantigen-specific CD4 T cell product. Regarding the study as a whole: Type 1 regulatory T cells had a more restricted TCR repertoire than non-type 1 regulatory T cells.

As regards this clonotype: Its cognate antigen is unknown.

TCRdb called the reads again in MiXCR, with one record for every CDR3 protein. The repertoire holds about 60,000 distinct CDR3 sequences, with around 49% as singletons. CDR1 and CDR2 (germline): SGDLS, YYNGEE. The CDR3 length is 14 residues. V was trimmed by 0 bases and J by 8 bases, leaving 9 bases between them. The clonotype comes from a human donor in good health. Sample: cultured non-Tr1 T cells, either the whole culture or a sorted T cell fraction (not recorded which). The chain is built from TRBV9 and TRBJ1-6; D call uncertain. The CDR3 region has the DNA TGTGCCAGCAGCGTAGAGGGTAATCATTCACCCCTCCACTTT. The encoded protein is CASSVEGNHSPLHF.